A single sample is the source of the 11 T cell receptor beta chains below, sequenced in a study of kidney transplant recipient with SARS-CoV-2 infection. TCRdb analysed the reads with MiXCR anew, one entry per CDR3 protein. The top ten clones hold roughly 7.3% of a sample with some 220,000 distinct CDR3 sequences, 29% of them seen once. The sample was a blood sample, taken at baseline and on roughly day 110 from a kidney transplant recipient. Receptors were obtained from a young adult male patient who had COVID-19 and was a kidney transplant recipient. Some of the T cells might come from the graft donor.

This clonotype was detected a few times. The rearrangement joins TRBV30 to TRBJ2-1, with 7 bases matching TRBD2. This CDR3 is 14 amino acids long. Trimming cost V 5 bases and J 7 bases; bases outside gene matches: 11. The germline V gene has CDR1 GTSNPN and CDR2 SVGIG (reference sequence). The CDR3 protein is CAWSVWSGNNEQFF. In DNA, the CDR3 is TGTGCCTGGTCCGTTTGGAGCGGGAATAATGAGCAGTTCTTC.

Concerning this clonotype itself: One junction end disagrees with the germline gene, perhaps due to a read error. The CDR3, as DNA: TGTGCCAGCTGGTCAGTGAGCTCCTACGAGCGGTACTTC. It codes for CASWSVSSYERYF. V and J are TRBV6-1 and TRBJ2-7; D is unresolved. This CDR3 has 13 amino acids. Per the germline V gene, CDR1 is MNHNS and CDR2 is SASEGT.

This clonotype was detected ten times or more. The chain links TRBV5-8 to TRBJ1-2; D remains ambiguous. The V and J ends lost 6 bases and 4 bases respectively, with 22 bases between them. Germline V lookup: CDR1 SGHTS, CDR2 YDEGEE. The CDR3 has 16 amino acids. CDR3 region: CASNCYHPRKTYGYTF. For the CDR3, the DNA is TGTGCCAGCAATTGCTATCATCCACGAAAGACCTATGGCTACACCTTC. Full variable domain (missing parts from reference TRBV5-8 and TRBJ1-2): EAGVTQSPTHLIKTRGQQATLRCSPISGHTSVYWYQQALGLGLQFLLWYDEGEERNRGNFPPRFSGRQFPNYSSELNVNALELEDSALYLCASNCYHPRKTYGYTFGSGTRLTVV.

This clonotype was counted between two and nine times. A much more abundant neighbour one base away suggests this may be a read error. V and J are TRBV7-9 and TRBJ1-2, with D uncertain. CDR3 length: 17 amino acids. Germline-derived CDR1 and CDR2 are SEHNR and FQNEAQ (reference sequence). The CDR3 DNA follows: TGTGCCAGCAGCATTCACGCATACCATGGAAAGACCTATGGCTACAACTTC. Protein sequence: CASSIHAYHGKTYGYNF.

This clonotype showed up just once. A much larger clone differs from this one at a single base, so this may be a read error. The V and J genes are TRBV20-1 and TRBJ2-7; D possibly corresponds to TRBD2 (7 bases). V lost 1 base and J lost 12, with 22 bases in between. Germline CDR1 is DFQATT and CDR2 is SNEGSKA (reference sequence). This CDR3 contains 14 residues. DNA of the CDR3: TGCAGTGCTAGAGCTGCGTTCGAAGGGAGGGGGGGGTACTTC. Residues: CSARAAFEGRGGYF.

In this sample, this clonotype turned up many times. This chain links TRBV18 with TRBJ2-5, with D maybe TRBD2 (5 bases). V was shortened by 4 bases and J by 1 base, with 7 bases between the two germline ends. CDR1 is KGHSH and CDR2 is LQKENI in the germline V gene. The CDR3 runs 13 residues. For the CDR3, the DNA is TGTGCCAGCTCACAGGGAGCCCAAGAGACCCAGTACTTC. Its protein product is CASSQGAQETQYF. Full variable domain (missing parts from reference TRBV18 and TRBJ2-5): NAGVMQNPRHLVRRRGQEARLRCSPMKGHSHVYWYRQLPEEGLKFMVYLQKENIIDESGMPKERFSAEFPKEGPSILRIQQVVRGDSAAYFCASSQGAQETQYFGPGTRLLVL.

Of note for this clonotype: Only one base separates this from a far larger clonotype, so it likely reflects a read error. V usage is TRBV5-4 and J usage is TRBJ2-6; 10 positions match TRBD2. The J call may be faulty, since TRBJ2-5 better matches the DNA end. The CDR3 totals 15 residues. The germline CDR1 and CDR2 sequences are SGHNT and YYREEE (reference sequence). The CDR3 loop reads CASSPTSGAGETQYF. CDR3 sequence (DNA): TGTGCCAGCAGCCCAACTAGCGGGGCTGGTGAGACCCAGTACTTC.

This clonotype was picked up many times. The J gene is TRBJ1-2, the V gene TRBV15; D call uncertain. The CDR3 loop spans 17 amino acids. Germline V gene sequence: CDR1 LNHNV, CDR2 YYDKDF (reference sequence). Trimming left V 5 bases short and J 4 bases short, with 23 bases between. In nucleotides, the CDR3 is TGTGCCACCAGCCATAGTGGAAGGTGTGGAAAGACCTATGGCTACACCTTC. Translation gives CATSHSGRCGKTYGYTF.

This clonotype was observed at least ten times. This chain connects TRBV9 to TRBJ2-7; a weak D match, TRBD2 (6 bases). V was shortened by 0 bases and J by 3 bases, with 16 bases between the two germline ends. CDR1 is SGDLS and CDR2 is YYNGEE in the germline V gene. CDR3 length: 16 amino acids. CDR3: CASSVGEARSGYEQYF. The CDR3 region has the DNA TGTGCCAGCAGCGTAGGGGAGGCGCGTTCCGGCTACGAGCAGTACTTC.

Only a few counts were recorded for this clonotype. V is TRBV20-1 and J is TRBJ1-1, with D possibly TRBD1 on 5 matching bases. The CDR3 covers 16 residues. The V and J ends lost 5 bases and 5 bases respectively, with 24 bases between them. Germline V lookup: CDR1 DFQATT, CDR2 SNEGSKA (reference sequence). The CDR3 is CSARPLRQGVGTEAFF. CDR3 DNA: TGCAGTGCTCGACCCCTTCGCCAGGGTGTGGGAACTGAAGCTTTCTTT.

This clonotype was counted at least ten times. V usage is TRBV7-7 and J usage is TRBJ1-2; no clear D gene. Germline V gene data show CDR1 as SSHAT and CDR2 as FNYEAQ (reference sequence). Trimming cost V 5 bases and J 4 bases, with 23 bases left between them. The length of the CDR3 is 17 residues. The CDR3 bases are TGTGCCAGCAGCGGGCTTGCTAAGTGCCGAAAGACCTATGGCTACACCTTC. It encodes CASSGLAKCRKTYGYTF. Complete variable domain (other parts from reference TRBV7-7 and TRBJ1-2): GAGVSQSPRYKVTKRGQDVTLRCDPISSHATLYWYQQALGQGPEFLTYFNYEAQPDKSGLPSDRFSAERPEGSISTLTIQRTEQRDSAMYRCASSGLAKCRKTYGYTFGSGTRLTVV.